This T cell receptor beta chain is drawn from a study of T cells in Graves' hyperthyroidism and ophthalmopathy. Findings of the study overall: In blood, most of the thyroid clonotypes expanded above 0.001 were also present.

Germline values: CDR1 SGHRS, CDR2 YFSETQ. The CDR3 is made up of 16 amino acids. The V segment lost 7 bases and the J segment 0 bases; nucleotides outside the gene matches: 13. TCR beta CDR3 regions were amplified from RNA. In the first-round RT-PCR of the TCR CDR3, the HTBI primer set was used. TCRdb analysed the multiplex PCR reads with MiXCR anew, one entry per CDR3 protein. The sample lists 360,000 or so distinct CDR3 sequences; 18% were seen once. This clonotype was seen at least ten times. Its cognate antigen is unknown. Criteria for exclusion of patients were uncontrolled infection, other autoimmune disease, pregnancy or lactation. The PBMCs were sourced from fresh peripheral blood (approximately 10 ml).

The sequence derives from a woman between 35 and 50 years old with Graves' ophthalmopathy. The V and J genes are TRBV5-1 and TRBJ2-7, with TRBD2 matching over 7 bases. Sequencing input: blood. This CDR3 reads CASHLGGARDSYEQYF. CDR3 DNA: TGCGCCAGCCACCTGGGAGGGGCCCGAGACTCCTACGAGCAGTACTTC.